This is a list of T cell receptor beta chains from one sample in a study of cytomegalovirus exposure and HLA in healthy donors. Profiled with immunoSEQ multiplex PCR; TCRdb holds only in-frame clones, not every one. The table includes 150,000 to 200,000 clones, more than 65% detected once. The material sequenced was PBMCs. The receptors originated from a woman under 40 in good health and CMV-seropositive. CDR3s include the opening cysteine and the closing phenylalanine or tryptophan. Each record gives: V gene, clone size, J gene, D gene, CDR3 protein, CDR3 DNA. D genes are given only for firm matches. Not all rows give a size; the values are once, few, many and, for expanded clones, a class.

>TRBV15|-|TRBJ1-2|TRBD1
CATSGQGGSPYGYTF
TGTGCCACCAGCGGACAAGGGGGCTCCCCCTATGGCTACACCTTC
>TRBV7-8|-|TRBJ2-2|-
CASSQELGSSGELFF
TGTGCCAGCAGCCAAGAACTAGGCTCCTCCGGGGAGCTGTTTTTT
>TRBV9|-|TRBJ1-1|-
CASSPGRGGAFF
TGTGCCAGCAGCCCTGGAAGGGGGGGAGCTTTCTTT
>TRBV7-8|-|TRBJ2-6|TRBD1
CASSLAQRSGGTGANVLTF
TGTGCCAGCAGCTTAGCGCAACGGTCAGGGGGTACTGGGGCCAACGTCCTGACTTTC
>TRBV28|-|TRBJ2-3|-
CASSFEYTDTQYF
TGTGCCAGCAGTTTTGAGTACACAGATACGCAGTATTTT
>TRBV29-1|-|TRBJ1-1|-
CSVDWGGQPYMDTEAFF
TGCAGCGTTGACTGGGGAGGGCAGCCCTATATGGACACTGAAGCTTTCTTT
>TRBV11-2|-|TRBJ2-7|TRBD1
CASSLDRGYEQYF
TGTGCCAGCAGCTTGGACAGGGGTTACGAGCAGTACTTC
>TRBV9|-|TRBJ1-1|TRBD1
CASSVVGGATEAFF
TGTGCCAGCAGCGTAGTAGGGGGCGCGACTGAAGCTTTCTTT
>TRBV7-9|once|TRBJ2-2|-
CASSLGGGIGELFF
TGTGCCAGCAGCTTAGGCGGAGGCATCGGGGAGCTGTTTTTT
>TRBV9|once|TRBJ1-2|-
CASSSQYREYNYGYTF
TGTGCCAGCAGCTCCCAGTACAGGGAGTACAACTATGGCTACACCTTC
>TRBV10-3|once|TRBJ2-1|TRBD2
CAISILAGASIEQFF
TGTGCCATCAGCATTTTAGCGGGAGCCTCCATCGAGCAGTTCTTC
>TRBV7-2|-|TRBJ2-2|TRBD2
CASSRGGRNTGELFF
TGTGCCAGCAGCCGGGGGGGTCGGAACACCGGGGAGCTGTTTTTT
>TRBV10-1|-|TRBJ2-1|-
CASSKTGYEQFF
TGCGCCAGCAGCAAAACAGGTTATGAGCAGTTCTTC
>TRBV27|-|TRBJ2-6|-
CASSPLSGANVLTF
TGTGCCAGCAGTCCCCTTTCTGGGGCCAACGTCCTGACTTTC
>TRBV5-1|-|TRBJ2-2|TRBD1
CASSRHDRVGNTGELFF
TGCGCCAGCAGCCGACACGACAGGGTAGGGAACACCGGGGAGCTGTTTTTT
>TRBV27|-|TRBJ1-2|TRBD1
CASSFRQGKGYTF
TGTGCCAGCAGTTTCAGACAGGGGAAGGGCTACACCTTC
>TRBV7-6|once|TRBJ2-1|TRBD2
CASSLLSSGTYNEQFF
TGTGCCAGCAGCTTATTATCTAGCGGAACATACAATGAGCAGTTCTTC
>TRBV1|-|TRBJ2-1|-
CTSSLRSRARNEQFF
TGCACCAGCAGCCTTCGGAGCAGGGCCCGAAATGAGCAGTTCTTC
>TRBV2|-|TRBJ2-5|TRBD1
CASRARDRGLRETQYF
TGTGCCAGCAGAGCCAGGGACAGGGGTTTACGAGAGACCCAGTACTTC
>TRBV9|-|TRBJ2-3|TRBD2
CASSGTGTSGGTDTQYF
TGTGCCAGCAGCGGCACCGGGACTAGCGGGGGAACAGATACGCAGTATTTT
>TRBV5-4|-|TRBJ2-5|-
CASSLVAGSAWETQYF
TGTGCCAGCAGCTTGGTGGCGGGCTCAGCATGGGAGACCCAGTACTTC
>TRBV28|-|TRBJ2-7|TRBD1
CASRWTGGPYEQYF
TGTGCCAGCCGATGGACAGGGGGCCCTTACGAGCAGTACTTC
>TRBV7-9|-|TRBJ2-7|-
CASSPASHYEQYF
TGTGCCAGCAGCCCCGCCAGTCACTACGAGCAGTACTTC
>TRBV28|-|TRBJ1-1|-
CASSPRPLTRAFF
TGTGCCAGCAGTCCGAGGCCCCTCACGCGGGCTTTCTTT
>TRBV4-1|-|TRBJ2-7|TRBD2
CASSQYLAGFYEQYF
TGCGCCAGCAGCCAGTACTTAGCGGGGTTCTACGAGCAGTACTTC
>TRBV5-6|-|TRBJ2-5|TRBD1
CASSRGQLYQETQYF
TGTGCCAGCAGCCGGGGACAGCTGTACCAAGAGACCCAGTACTTC
>TRBV5-4|-|TRBJ1-1|-
CASSFDRSTEAFF
TGTGCCAGCAGCTTCGACAGGTCGACTGAAGCTTTCTTT
>TRBV4-2|once|TRBJ2-1|TRBD2
CASSQETSSNNEQFF
TGTGCCAGCAGCCAAGAGACTAGCAGCAACAATGAGCAGTTCTTC
>TRBV21-1|-|TRBJ2-4|-
CASSKSNRRVKNIQYF
TGTGCCAGCAGCAAAAGTAACAGGAGGGTCAAAAACATTCAGTACTTC
>TRBV5-4|-|TRBJ1-2|-
CASSLQGGYTF
TGTGCCAGCAGCCTCCAGGGGGGCTACACCTTC
>TRBV27|-|TRBJ2-3|-
CASSLSKSTDTQYF
TGTGCCAGCAGTTTAAGCAAGAGCACAGATACGCAGTATTTT
>TRBV19|-|TRBJ2-6|-
CASSISGGANVLTF
TGTGCCAGTAGTATAAGCGGGGGGGCCAACGTCCTGACTTTC
>TRBV5-4|few|TRBJ2-5|-
CASSIRDNQETQYF
TGTGCCAGCAGCATCCGGGACAACCAAGAGACCCAGTACTTC
>TRBV9|-|TRBJ2-3|-
CASSVASEVRTDTQYF
TGTGCCAGCAGCGTAGCCTCGGAGGTTCGAACAGATACGCAGTATTTT
>TRBV19|-|TRBJ1-2|-
CASSPPGWGGDGYTF
TGTGCCAGTAGTCCCCCCGGTTGGGGGGGGGATGGCTACACCTTC
>TRBV6-1|once|TRBJ2-2|TRBD2
CASSGGLVTGELFF
TGTGCCAGCAGTGGGGGACTAGTTACCGGGGAGCTGTTTTTT
>TRBV19|-|TRBJ1-1|TRBD1
CASSTQTGGITEAFF
TGTGCCAGTAGTACACAAACAGGGGGTATCACTGAAGCTTTCTTT
>TRBV6-4|-|TRBJ2-1|TRBD2
CASSGLAGVPFNEQFF
TGTGCCAGCAGCGGACTAGCGGGAGTTCCTTTTAATGAGCAGTTCTTC
>TRBV5-6|-|TRBJ2-5|TRBD2
CASLLTSGVETQYF
TGTGCCAGCCTTCTGACTAGCGGGGTTGAGACCCAGTACTTC
>TRBV2|-|TRBJ2-3|-
CASRAGTDTQYF
TGTGCCAGCAGGGCAGGCACAGATACGCAGTATTTT
>TRBV5-5|-|TRBJ2-1|-
CASSLGPHNEQFF
TGTGCCAGCAGCTTGGGGCCGCACAATGAGCAGTTCTTC
>TRBV25-1|-|TRBJ1-6|-
CASSIGGHNSPLHF
TGTGCCAGCAGTATAGGAGGCCATAATTCACCCCTCCACTTT
>TRBV5-1|-|TRBJ2-1|TRBD2
CASSLAGAGHEQFF
TGCGCCAGCAGCCTAGCGGGAGCTGGCCATGAGCAGTTCTTC
>TRBV6-6|-|TRBJ2-7|TRBD1
CASSYNGQGVNEQYF
TGTGCCAGCAGTTACAACGGACAGGGGGTCAACGAGCAGTACTTC